This T cell receptor (beta chain) was profiled in a study of blood T cell repertoires in COVID-19. Turning to the study itself: Samples of COVID-19 (acute and convalescent) were obtained from the United States, Italy and Spain.

The CDR3 loop spans 14 amino acids. The germline V gene has CDR1 GTSNPN and CDR2 SVGIG (reference sequence). Trimming at V came to 4 bases and at J to 2 bases, leaving 4 bases not matched to a gene. In terms of age and location, participants ranged from roughly 18 to 95 years and lived in approximately 26 US areas. Self-reported history from a screening survey and questionnaire set each donor's cohort. Profiled with immunoSEQ multiplex PCR; TCRdb holds only in-frame clones, not every one. The sample lists under 150,000 clones; 75% to 90% were seen once. The specimen sequenced was PBMCs or T cells enriched from blood (not recorded which). The rearrangement joins TRBV30 to TRBJ2-2; 7 bases match TRBD1. The TCR was taken from a woman between 45 and 60 years old who had recovered from COVID-19. CDR3 coding DNA: TGTGCCTGGACCGGGACAGTTAACACCGGGGAGCTGTTTTTT. Amino acids: CAWTGTVNTGELFF. Drawing the rest from reference TRBV30 and TRBJ2-2, the complete variable domain is SQTIHQWPATLVQPVGSPLSLECTVEGTSNPNLYWYRQAAGRGLQLLFYSVGIGQISSEVPQNLSASRPQDRQFILSSKKLLLSDSGFYLCAWTGTVNTGELFFGEGSRLTVL.